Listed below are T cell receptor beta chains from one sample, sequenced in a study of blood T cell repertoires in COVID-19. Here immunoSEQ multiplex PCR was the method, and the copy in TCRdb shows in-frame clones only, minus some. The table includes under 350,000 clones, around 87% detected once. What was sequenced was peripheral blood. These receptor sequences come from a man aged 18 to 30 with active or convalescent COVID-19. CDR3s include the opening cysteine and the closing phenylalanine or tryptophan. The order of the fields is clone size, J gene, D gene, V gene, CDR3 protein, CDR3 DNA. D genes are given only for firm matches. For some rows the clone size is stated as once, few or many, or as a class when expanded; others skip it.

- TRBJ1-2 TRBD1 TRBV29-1 CSVWDSGRYGYTF TGCAGCGTTTGGGACAGCGGTCGGTACGGCTACACCTTC
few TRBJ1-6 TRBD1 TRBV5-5 CASSLEGQGVPLHF TGTGCCAGCAGCTTGGAAGGACAGGGTGTTCCCCTCCACTTT
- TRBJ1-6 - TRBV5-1 CASSTQGENSPLHF TGCGCCAGCAGCACACAGGGCGAGAATTCACCCCTCCACTTT
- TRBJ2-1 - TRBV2 CASTVENEQFF TGTGCCAGCACGGTGGAGAATGAGCAGTTCTTC
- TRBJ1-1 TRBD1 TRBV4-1 CASSRTGTDYTEAFF TGCGCCAGCAGTCGGACTGGGACAGACTACACTGAAGCTTTCTTT
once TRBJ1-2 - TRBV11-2 CASSSTRRPANYGYTF TGTGCCAGCAGCTCGACTCGACGGCCTGCTAACTATGGCTACACCTTC
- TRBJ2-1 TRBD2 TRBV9 CASSVDGGGVFF TGTGCCAGCAGCGTAGATGGGGGAGGGGTCTTCTTC
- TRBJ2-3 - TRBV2 CASGGTGTDTQYF TGTGCCAGCGGGGGGACGGGCACAGATACGCAGTATTTT
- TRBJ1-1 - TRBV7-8 CASSSTGSRGAFF TGTGCCAGCAGCTCTACAGGGTCTAGGGGAGCTTTCTTT
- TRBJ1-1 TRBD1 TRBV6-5 CASSYRSEGATEAFF TGTGCCAGCAGTTATAGATCGGAGGGGGCCACTGAAGCTTTCTTT
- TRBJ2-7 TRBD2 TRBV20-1 CSASLAGGRTYEQYF TGCAGTGCTAGTCTTGCGGGAGGTAGGACCTACGAGCAGTACTTC
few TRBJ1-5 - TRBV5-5 CASGSGRGAQPQHF TGTGCCAGCGGTTCGGGCAGGGGAGCCCAGCCCCAGCATTTT
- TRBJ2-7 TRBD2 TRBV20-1 CSARLAGEQYF TGCAGTGCTAGGCTAGCGGGTGAGCAGTACTTC
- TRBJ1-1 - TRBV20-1 CSVHLTEAFF TGCAGTGTACACCTCACTGAAGCTTTCTTT
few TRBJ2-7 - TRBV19 CASSIGGRGIAGSYEQYF TGTGCCAGTAGTATAGGCGGCAGGGGCATAGCGGGCTCCTACGAGCAGTACTTC
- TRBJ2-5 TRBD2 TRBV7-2 CASSTGLAGQETQYF TGTGCCAGCAGCACGGGACTAGCGGGGCAAGAGACCCAGTACTTC
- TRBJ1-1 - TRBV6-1 CASSETVRTEAFF TGTGCCAGCAGTGAGACAGTTCGGACTGAAGCTTTCTTT
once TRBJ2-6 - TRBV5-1 CASTHGIGTGANVLTF TGCGCCAGCACTCACGGGATAGGGACTGGGGCCAACGTCCTGACTTTC
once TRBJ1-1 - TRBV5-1 CASSLRSGSTEAFF TGCGCCAGCAGCTTGCGGTCCGGGAGCACTGAAGCTTTCTTT
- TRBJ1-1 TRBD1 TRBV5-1 CASSLPGQGTEAFF TGCGCCAGCAGCCTGCCCGGACAGGGCACTGAAGCTTTCTTT
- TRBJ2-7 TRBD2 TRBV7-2 CASSPSGNSYEQYF TGTGCCAGCAGCCCAAGCGGGAACTCCTACGAGCAGTACTTC
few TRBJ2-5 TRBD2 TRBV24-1 CATSNREVQETQYF TGTGCCACCAGCAACCGGGAGGTCCAAGAGACCCAGTACTTC
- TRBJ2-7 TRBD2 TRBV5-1 CASSLTSAGEGHYEQYF TGCGCCAGCAGCTTGACATCAGCGGGAGAGGGGCACTACGAGCAGTACTTC
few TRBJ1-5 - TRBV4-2 CASSQDLGRASNQPQHF TGTGCCAGCAGCCAAGATCTTGGCAGGGCTAGCAATCAGCCCCAGCATTTT
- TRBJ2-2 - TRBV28 CASSFFGDWENTGELFF TGTGCCAGCAGTTTTTTTGGGGACTGGGAGAACACCGGGGAGCTGTTTTTT
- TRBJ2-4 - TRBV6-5 CASSLRWTPENIQYF TGTGCCAGCAGTCTACGGTGGACACCCGAAAACATTCAGTACTTC
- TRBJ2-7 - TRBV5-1 CASRWTSGSYEQYF TGCGCCAGCAGATGGACGTCGGGATCCTACGAGCAGTACTTC
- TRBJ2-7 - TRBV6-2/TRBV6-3 CASRYASYEQYF TGTGCCAGCAGATACGCTAGCTACGAGCAGTACTTC
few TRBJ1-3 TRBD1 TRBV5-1 CASSLAGGPGNTIYF TGCGCCAGCAGCTTGGCAGGGGGGCCTGGAAACACCATATATTTT
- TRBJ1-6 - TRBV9 CASSVGSGNNSPLHF TGTGCCAGCAGCGTAGGATCAGGAAATAATTCACCCCTCCACTTT
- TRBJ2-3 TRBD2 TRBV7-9 CASSIYTSGRITDTQYF TGTGCCAGCAGCATTTACACTAGCGGTCGGATCACAGATACGCAGTATTTT
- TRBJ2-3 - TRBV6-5 CASRTTRTDTQYF TGTGCCAGCCGGACTACTCGCACAGATACGCAGTATTTT
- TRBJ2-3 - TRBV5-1 CASSFPQDTDTQYF TGCGCCAGCAGCTTCCCACAGGACACAGATACGCAGTATTTT
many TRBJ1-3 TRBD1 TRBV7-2 CASSSTGSGNTIYF TGTGCCAGCAGCTCGACAGGGTCCGGAAACACCATATATTTT
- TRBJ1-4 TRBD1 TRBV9 CASSSGQSGTSYEKLFF TGTGCCAGCAGCTCGGGACAGTCGGGGACTTCTTATGAAAAACTGTTTTTT
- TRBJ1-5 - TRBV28 CASSDIGGNQPQHF TGTGCCAGCAGTGATATAGGGGGCAATCAGCCCCAGCATTTT
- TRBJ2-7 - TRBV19 CASSHPGRYEQYF TGTGCCAGTAGTCATCCAGGCAGATACGAGCAGTACTTC
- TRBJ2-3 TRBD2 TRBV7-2 CASSLAPGLAGGGRSTDTQYF TGTGCCAGCAGCTTAGCCCCCGGACTAGCGGGAGGGGGAAGGAGCACAGATACGCAGTATTTT
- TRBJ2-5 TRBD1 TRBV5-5 CASSPPGGEETQYF TGTGCCAGCAGCCCGCCAGGGGGTGAAGAGACCCAGTACTTC
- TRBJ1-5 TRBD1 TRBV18 CASSPNRGSQPQHF TGTGCCAGCTCACCAAACAGGGGATCGCAGCCCCAGCATTTT
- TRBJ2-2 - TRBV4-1 CASSPSPPGFSNTGELFF TGCGCCAGCAGCCCTTCCCCTCCAGGGTTTTCGAACACCGGGGAGCTGTTTTTT
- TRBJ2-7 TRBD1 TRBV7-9 CASSSTGGASYEQYF TGTGCCAGCAGTTCGACAGGGGGCGCCTCCTACGAGCAGTACTTC
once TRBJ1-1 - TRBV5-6 CASSLAGSGRTFF TGTGCCAGCAGCTTGGCCGGGTCAGGGAGGACTTTCTTT
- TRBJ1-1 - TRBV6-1 CASSDGVGTEAFF TGTGCCAGCAGTGACGGGGTAGGCACTGAAGCTTTCTTT
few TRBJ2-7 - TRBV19 CAREGSYEQYF TGTGCCAGGGAGGGATCCTACGAGCAGTACTTC
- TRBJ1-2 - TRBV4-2 CASSQDQGFGGYTF TGTGCCAGCAGCCAAGATCAGGGGTTTGGCGGCTACACCTTC